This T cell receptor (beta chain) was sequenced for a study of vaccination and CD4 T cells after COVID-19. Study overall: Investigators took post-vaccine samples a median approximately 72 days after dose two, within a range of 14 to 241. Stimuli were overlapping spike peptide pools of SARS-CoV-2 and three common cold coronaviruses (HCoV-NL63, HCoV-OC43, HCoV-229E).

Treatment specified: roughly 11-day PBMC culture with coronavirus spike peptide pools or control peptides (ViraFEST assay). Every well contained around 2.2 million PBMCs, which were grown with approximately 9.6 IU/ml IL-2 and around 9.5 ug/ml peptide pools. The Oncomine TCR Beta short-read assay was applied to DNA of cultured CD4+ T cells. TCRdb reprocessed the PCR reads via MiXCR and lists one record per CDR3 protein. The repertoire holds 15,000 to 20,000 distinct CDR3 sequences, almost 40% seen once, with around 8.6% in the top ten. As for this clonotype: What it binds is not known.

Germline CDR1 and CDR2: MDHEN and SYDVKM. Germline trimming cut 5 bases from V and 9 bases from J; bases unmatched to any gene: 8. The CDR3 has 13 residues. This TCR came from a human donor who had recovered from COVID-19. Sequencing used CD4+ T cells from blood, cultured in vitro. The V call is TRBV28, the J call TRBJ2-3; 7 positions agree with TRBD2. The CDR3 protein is CASSPTGGNTQYF. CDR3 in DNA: TGTGCCAGCAGTCCAACCGGGGGGAACACGCAGTATTTT.